This entry lists 25 T cell receptor beta chains sequenced from one sample in a study of blood T cell repertoires in COVID-19. Produced via immunoSEQ multiplex PCR; TCRdb's table is partial and in-frame only. The sample carries some 100,000 clones, about four fifths recorded once. The specimen was peripheral blood. The receptor source for this set is a woman aged 55-70 years with acute or convalescent COVID-19.

This chain uses TRBV5-1 with TRBJ1-3; TRBD1 agrees at 10 bases. The CDR3 contains 18 residues. V lost 4 bases and J lost 0; bases outside the gene matches: 10. The germline gives CDR1 SGHRS, CDR2 YFSETQ. This CDR3 reads CASSTGQGIKNSGNTIYF. The CDR3 DNA reads TGCGCCAGCAGCACGGGACAGGGGATTAAAAACTCTGGAAACACCATATATTTT.

J is TRBJ1-6 and V is TRBV2; 9 bases are shared with TRBD1. Germline V gives CDR1 SNHLY, CDR2 FYNNEI. This CDR3 contains 16 residues. J was trimmed by 7 bases and V by 5 bases; bases with no gene match: 9. CDR3 coding DNA: TGTGCCAGCAGTCCTATGGGACAGGGAGGCAATTCACCCCTCCACTTT. This gives the protein CASSPMGQGGNSPLHF. Together with reference TRBV2 and TRBJ1-6, the CDR3 gives the full variable domain: EPEVTQTPSHQVTQMGQEVILRCVPISNHLYFYWYRQILGQKVEFLVSFYNNEISEKSEIFDDQFSVERPDGSNFTLKIRSTKLEDSAMYFCASSPMGQGGNSPLHFGNGTRLTVT.

This chain links TRBV19 with TRBJ1-2, with TRBD1 as a possible D gene (5 bases). V lost 5 bases, J lost 7 bases, and 11 bases lay in between. Germline V gene lookup returns CDR1 LNHDA and CDR2 SQIVND (reference sequence). CDR3 length: 12 residues. The CDR3 DNA follows: TGTGCCAGTAGTCTGTCCCAGGGTGGCTACACCTTC. Translated, it gives CASSLSQGGYTF.

The CDR3 nucleotides are TGCGCCAGCAGCTCAATTCAGGGGGCGGGAACTGAAGCTTTCTTT. Translated, it gives CASSSIQGAGTEAFF. This chain joins TRBV5-1 and TRBJ1-1; 8 bases map to TRBD1. Trimming removed 3 bases from V and 5 bases from J; junction bases left unmatched: 9. CDR3 length: 15 amino acids. Germline V gives CDR1 SGHRS, CDR2 YFSETQ.

The chain carries TRBV7-6 and TRBJ2-5; 9 bases align to TRBD2. Unmatched junction bases numbered 4, after V lost 1 base and J lost 1 base. CDR1 and CDR2 (germline): SGHVS, FNYEAQ. The CDR3 runs 16 residues. In DNA, the CDR3 is TGTGCCAGCAGCTTAGTTCTAGCGGGACGCCAAGAGACCCAGTACTTC. Protein sequence: CASSLVLAGRQETQYF.

J is TRBJ2-5 and V is TRBV5-1, with a tentative D call TRBD1 (5 bases). V gave up 4 bases and J gave up 5 bases, with 12 bases separating them. From germline, CDR1 is SGHRS and CDR2 YFSETQ. CDR3 length equals 13 residues. The CDR3 DNA follows: TGCGCCAGCAGCCCCACAGGCACCGAGACCCAGTACTTC. Translation: CASSPTGTETQYF.

The chain links TRBV29-1 to TRBJ1-1; D perhaps matches TRBD1 (5 bases). Trimming cost V 5 bases and J 1 base, with 11 bases left between them. The CDR3 covers 13 residues. CDR1 and CDR2 from the germline V gene are SQVTM and ANQGSEA. This CDR3 is CSVSITGNTEAFF. The CDR3 DNA reads TGCAGCGTTTCCATAACAGGGAACACTGAAGCTTTCTTT.

This clone was seen a single time. The chain combines TRBV7-7 with TRBJ1-1; D is ambiguous. Trimming removed 5 bases from V and 6 bases from J, with 10 bases in between. CDR1 and CDR2 (germline): SSHAT, FNYEAQ (reference sequence). The CDR3 sequence is 12 residues long. CDR3 DNA sequence: TGTGCCAGCAGCCAGATTCGGGCTGAAGCTTTCTTT. Protein sequence: CASSQIRAEAFF.

The chain carries TRBV10-3 and TRBJ1-2, with D hard to call. The CDR3 has 14 residues. Germline-derived CDR1 and CDR2 are ENHRY and SYGVKD. Trimming pared 3 bases from V and 4 bases from J, leaving 12 bases between. CDR3 protein: CAISDRQETYGYTF. CDR3 DNA sequence: TGTGCCATCAGTGACCGACAAGAGACCTATGGCTACACCTTC.

The chain recombines TRBV11-3 with TRBJ2-3, with D perhaps TRBD1 (6 bases). The CDR3 extends over 17 amino acids. Germline CDR1 reads SGHNT; CDR2 reads YENEEA. Trimming removed 5 bases from V and 0 bases from J, with 18 bases in between. The CDR3 is CASSLRQETTSTDTQYF. CDR3 nucleotides: TGTGCCAGCAGCCTCCGACAGGAGACGACTAGCACAGATACGCAGTATTTT.

The V call is TRBV27, the J call TRBJ1-5; 8 positions agree with TRBD1. The CDR3 runs to 15 residues. V gave up 5 bases and J gave up 1 base; unmatched junction bases: 4. Germline V gene data show CDR1 as MNHEY and CDR2 as SMNVEV (reference sequence). The CDR3 spells CASSKQGGSNQPQHF. The CDR3 DNA follows: TGTGCCAGCAGTAAACAGGGGGGGAGCAATCAGCCCCAGCATTTT.

This chain connects TRBV6-5 to TRBJ1-1, with D possibly matching TRBD1 (6 bases). The ends were cut back, 5 bases at V and 2 bases at J, with 12 bases in the middle. There are 14 residues in the CDR3. CDR1 is MNHEY, CDR2 SVGAGI, per germline. The CDR3 protein is CASSTGTSNTEAFF. The CDR3 region has the DNA TGTGCCAGCAGTACGGGGACATCTAACACTGAAGCTTTCTTT.

The rearrangement links TRBV6-5 to TRBJ2-1, with 7 bases identical to TRBD2. The CDR3 consists of 12 residues. The junction had 3 bases not matched to a gene; V was cut back by 4 bases and J by 9 bases. Germline CDR1 is MNHEY and CDR2 is SVGAGI. The CDR3 loop reads CASSSTSVEQFF. CDR3 nucleotides: TGTGCCAGCAGTTCAACTAGCGTTGAGCAGTTCTTC.

The genes are TRBV30 and TRBJ1-1; 10 positions match TRBD1. This CDR3 has 13 amino acids. Germline values: CDR1 GTSNPN, CDR2 SVGIG (reference sequence). J was trimmed by 5 bases and V by 1 base; bases with no gene match: 1. This CDR3 is CAWSGQGATEAFF. The CDR3 coding sequence is TGTGCCTGGAGTGGACAGGGGGCAACTGAAGCTTTCTTT.

This rearrangement joins TRBV7-2 to TRBJ2-1; TRBD2 aligns across 9 bases. This CDR3 comprises 17 residues. From germline, CDR1 is SGHTA and CDR2 FQGNSA. After removal of 2 bases from V and 5 bases from J, the junction contained 10 bases not matched to a gene. The CDR3: CASSLFGIAGVNNEQFF. The CDR3 bases are TGTGCCAGCAGCTTATTCGGGATAGCGGGGGTTAACAATGAGCAGTTCTTC. The entire variable domain, with the rest obtained from reference TRBV7-2 and TRBJ2-1, is as follows: GAGVSQSPSNKVTEKGKDVELRCDPISGHTALYWYRQSLGQGLEFLIYFQGNSAPDKSGLPSDRFSAERTGGSVSTLTIQRTQQEDSAVYLCASSLFGIAGVNNEQFFGPGTRLTVL.

The V call is TRBV11-3, the J call TRBJ2-3; 8 bases map to TRBD2. Germline V gene lookup returns CDR1 SGHNT and CDR2 YENEEA. The CDR3 contains 14 residues. Trimming removed 4 bases from V and 3 bases from J; junction bases left unmatched: 3. CDR3 amino acids: CASSSGGPTDTQYF. As DNA, the CDR3 is TGTGCCAGCAGCTCGGGGGGGCCTACAGATACGCAGTATTTT.

The chain joins TRBV28 to TRBJ2-7; 8 nucleotides agree with TRBD1. Losses at the gene ends were 2 bases for V and 6 bases for J; bases not matched to a gene: 3. Per the germline V gene, CDR1 is MDHEN and CDR2 is SYDVKM. There are 13 residues in the CDR3. This chain's CDR3 is CASSLPTGGEQYF. In DNA, the CDR3 is TGTGCCAGCAGTTTACCCACAGGGGGCGAGCAGTACTTC.

The chain combines TRBV12-3 or TRBV12-4 with TRBJ2-7; tentatively, D is TRBD2 (6 bases). The germline V and J ends were trimmed by 5 bases and 5 bases, with 13 bases remaining between them. The CDR3 has 13 amino acids. CDR3 loop: CASSRPTGDEQYF. The CDR3 DNA is TGTGCCAGCAGTCGACCGACGGGAGACGAGCAGTACTTC.

The rearrangement joins TRBV5-4 to TRBJ1-3; D not resolved. Trimming cost V 0 bases and J 2 bases, with 6 bases left between them. CDR1 is SGHNT, CDR2 YYREEE, per germline (reference sequence). CDR3 length: 14 residues. The CDR3 coding sequence is TGTGCCAGCAGCTTGGGCAGGACTGGAAACACCATATATTTT. Protein product: CASSLGRTGNTIYF.

The chain carries TRBV10-3 and TRBJ1-2; D uncertain. This CDR3 comprises 14 residues. The germline V and J ends were trimmed by 5 bases and 6 bases, with 16 bases remaining between them. In germline, CDR1 is ENHRY, CDR2 SYGVKD. The CDR3 DNA reads as TGTGCCATCAGTCTGAACCCGCGTTCGGATGGCTACACCTTC. It is translated as CAISLNPRSDGYTF.

V is TRBV12-3 or TRBV12-4 and J is TRBJ1-1; TRBD1 matches 7 bases. CDR3 length: 12 amino acids. The J segment lost 4 bases and the V segment lost 4 bases, leaving 0 bases of the junction unmatched. DNA for the CDR3: TGTGCCAGCAGTTGGGACAGCACTGAAGCTTTCTTT. Residues: CASSWDSTEAFF.

V and J are TRBV11-2 and TRBJ2-1, with D possibly matching TRBD2 (6 bases). This CDR3 has 14 amino acids. Trimming removed 1 base at V and 8 bases at J, with 12 bases between. CDR1 is SGHAT, CDR2 FQNNGV, per germline. The CDR3 spells CASSLASGVHEQFF. The CDR3 region has the DNA TGTGCCAGCAGCTTAGCCTCGGGGGTACATGAGCAGTTCTTC.

The chain recombines TRBV10-3 with TRBJ1-2; 7 bases fit TRBD1. Germline CDR1 is ENHRY and CDR2 is SYGVKD. This CDR3 spans 14 amino acids. Losses at the gene ends were 3 bases for V and 3 bases for J; bases not matched to a gene: 4. CDR3 loop: CAISDTGVDYGYTF. The CDR3 DNA reads TGTGCCATCAGTGATACAGGGGTGGACTATGGCTACACCTTC.

This clone showed up just once. The gene calls are TRBV7-3 and TRBJ2-7; TRBD1 is a possible D gene (6 bases). This CDR3 has 13 amino acids. Trimming took 0 bases from V and 3 from J, leaving 6 bases between them. The V gene's germline CDR1 is SGHTA and CDR2 FQGTGA. The CDR3 sequence is CASSLTGGYEQYF. CDR3 nucleotides: TGTGCCAGCAGCTTAACAGGGGGCTACGAGCAGTACTTC.

The table lists this clone with a count of one. This chain joins TRBV2 and TRBJ1-1; 10 bases fit TRBD1. The CDR3 length is 14 residues. In germline, CDR1 is SNHLY, CDR2 FYNNEI. V was clipped by 6 bases and J by 7 bases; unmatched bases: 8. CDR3: CASRNSGTGVEAFF. In DNA form, the CDR3 reads TGTGCCAGCAGGAACTCCGGGACAGGGGTTGAAGCTTTCTTT. Based on the CDR3 plus reference TRBV2 and TRBJ1-1, the full variable domain is EPEVTQTPSHQVTQMGQEVILRCVPISNHLYFYWYRQILGQKVEFLVSFYNNEISEKSEIFDDQFSVERPDGSNFTLKIRSTKLEDSAMYFCASRNSGTGVEAFFGQGTRLTVV.